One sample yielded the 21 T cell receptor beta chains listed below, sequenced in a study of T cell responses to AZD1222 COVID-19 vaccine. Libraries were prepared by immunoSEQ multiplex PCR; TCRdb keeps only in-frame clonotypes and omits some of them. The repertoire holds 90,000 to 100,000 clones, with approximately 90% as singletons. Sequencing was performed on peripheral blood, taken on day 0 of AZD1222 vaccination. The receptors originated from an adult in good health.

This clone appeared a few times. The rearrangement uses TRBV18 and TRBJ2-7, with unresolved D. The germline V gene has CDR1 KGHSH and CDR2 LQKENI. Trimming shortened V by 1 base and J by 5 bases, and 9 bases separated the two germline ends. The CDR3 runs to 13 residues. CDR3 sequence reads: CASSPLRTDEQYF. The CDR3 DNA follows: TGTGCCAGCTCACCACTACGGACGGACGAGCAGTACTTC.

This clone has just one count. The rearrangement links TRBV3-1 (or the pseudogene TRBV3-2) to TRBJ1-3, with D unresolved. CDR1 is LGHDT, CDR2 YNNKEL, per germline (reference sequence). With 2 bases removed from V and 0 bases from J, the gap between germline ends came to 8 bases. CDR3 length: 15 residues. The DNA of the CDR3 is TGTGCCAGCAGCCAAAAGGGTCCCTCTGGAAACACCATATATTTT. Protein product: CASSQKGPSGNTIYF.

The CDR3: CASTITPRGSQPQHF. In DNA, the CDR3 is TGTGCCAGCACCATCACCCCCCGGGGCTCCCAACCCCAGCATTTT. This sequence joins TRBV28 and TRBJ1-5; a weak D match, TRBD1 (5 bases). The CDR3 extends over 15 amino acids. CDR1 MDHEN and CDR2 SYDVKM come from the germline V gene. V lost 7 bases and J lost 10, with 23 bases in between.

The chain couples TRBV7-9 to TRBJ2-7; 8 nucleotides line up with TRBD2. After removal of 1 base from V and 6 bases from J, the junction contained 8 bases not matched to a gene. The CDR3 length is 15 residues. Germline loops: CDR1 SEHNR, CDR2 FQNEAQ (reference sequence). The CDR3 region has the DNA TGTGCCAGCAGCTTAGAAGCGGGAGCGGGGAGCGAGCAGTACTTC. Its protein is CASSLEAGAGSEQYF.

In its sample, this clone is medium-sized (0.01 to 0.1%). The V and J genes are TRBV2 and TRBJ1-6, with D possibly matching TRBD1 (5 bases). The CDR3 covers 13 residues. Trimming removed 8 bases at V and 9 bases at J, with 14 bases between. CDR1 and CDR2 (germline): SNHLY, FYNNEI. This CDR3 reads CASGHKGISPLHF. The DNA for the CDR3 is TGTGCCAGCGGCCATAAGGGGATTTCACCCCTCCACTTT.

The CDR3 here is CASSPSGDRNGYTF. The CDR3 DNA reads as TGTGCCAGCAGCCCGTCGGGAGACAGGAATGGCTACACCTTC. The rearrangement uses TRBV7-9 and TRBJ1-2; TRBD1 might be the D (6 bases). The CDR3 runs 14 residues. Germline assignment: CDR1 SEHNR and CDR2 FQNEAQ (reference sequence). Between the trimmed V and J ends, which lost 5 bases and 6 bases, there was a span of 16 bases.

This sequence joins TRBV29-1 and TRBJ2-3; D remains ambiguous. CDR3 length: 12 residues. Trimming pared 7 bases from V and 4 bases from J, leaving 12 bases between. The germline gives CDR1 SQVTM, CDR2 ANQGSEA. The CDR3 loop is CSARTGPDTQYF. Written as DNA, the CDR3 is TGCAGCGCCCGGACCGGTCCAGATACGCAGTATTTT.

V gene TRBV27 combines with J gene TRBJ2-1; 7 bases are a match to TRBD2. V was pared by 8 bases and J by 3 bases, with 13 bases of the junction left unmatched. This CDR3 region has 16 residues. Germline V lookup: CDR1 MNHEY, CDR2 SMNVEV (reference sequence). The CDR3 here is CASAQASGEFYNEQFF. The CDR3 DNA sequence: TGTGCCAGCGCTCAGGCTAGCGGAGAGTTCTACAATGAGCAGTTCTTC.

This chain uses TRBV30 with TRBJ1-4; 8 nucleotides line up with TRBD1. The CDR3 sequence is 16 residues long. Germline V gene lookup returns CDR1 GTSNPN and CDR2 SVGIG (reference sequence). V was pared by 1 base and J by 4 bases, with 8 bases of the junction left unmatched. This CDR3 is CAWSERLTGDNEKLFF. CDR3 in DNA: TGTGCCTGGAGTGAACGGTTGACAGGGGATAATGAAAAACTGTTTTTT. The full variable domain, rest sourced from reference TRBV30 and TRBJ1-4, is SQTIHQWPATLVQPVGSPLSLECTVEGTSNPNLYWYRQAAGRGLQLLFYSVGIGQISSEVPQNLSASRPQDRQFILSSKKLLLSDSGFYLCAWSERLTGDNEKLFFGSGTQLSVL.

CDR3 sequence: CASSYRESSYNSPLHF. The CDR3 DNA reads as TGTGCCAGCAGTTACAGGGAGAGCTCCTATAATTCACCCCTCCACTTT. The rearrangement links TRBV28 to TRBJ1-6, with D possibly TRBD1 on 6 matching bases. The ends were cut back, 4 bases at V and 0 bases at J, with 10 bases in the middle. CDR3 size: 16 residues. Germline lookup yields CDR1 MDHEN and CDR2 SYDVKM.

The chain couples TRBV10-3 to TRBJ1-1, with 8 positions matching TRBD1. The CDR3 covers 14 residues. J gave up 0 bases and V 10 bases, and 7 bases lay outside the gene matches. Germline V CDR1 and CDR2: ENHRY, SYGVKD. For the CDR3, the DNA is TGTGCCACCCAGGGGGCACAGATGAACACTGAAGCTTTCTTT. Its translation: CATQGAQMNTEAFF.

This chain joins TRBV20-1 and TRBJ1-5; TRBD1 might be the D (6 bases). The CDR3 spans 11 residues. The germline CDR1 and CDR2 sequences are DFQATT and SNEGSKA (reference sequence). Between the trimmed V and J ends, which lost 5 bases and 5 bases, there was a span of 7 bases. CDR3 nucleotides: TGCAGTGCTGAGGGGGATCAGCCCCAGCATTTT. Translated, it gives CSAEGDQPQHF.

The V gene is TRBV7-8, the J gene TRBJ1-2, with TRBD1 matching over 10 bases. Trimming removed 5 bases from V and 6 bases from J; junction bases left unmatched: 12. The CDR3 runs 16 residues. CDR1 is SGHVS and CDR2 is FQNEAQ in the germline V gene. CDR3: CASSLRRDRGWNGYTF. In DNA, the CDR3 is TGTGCCAGCAGCCTCAGGAGGGACAGGGGATGGAATGGCTACACCTTC.

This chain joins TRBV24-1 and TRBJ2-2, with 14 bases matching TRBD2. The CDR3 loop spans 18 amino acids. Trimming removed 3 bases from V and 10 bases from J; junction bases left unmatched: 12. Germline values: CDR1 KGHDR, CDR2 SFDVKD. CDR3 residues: CATSDPTPGLAGAEELFF. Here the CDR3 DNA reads TGTGCCACCAGTGATCCCACACCGGGACTAGCGGGAGCCGAGGAGCTGTTTTTT.

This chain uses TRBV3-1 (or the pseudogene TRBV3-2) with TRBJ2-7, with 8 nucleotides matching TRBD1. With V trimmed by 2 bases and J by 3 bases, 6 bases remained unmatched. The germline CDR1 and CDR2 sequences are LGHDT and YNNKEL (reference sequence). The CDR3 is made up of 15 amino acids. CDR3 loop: CASSQQGALIYEQYF. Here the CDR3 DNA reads TGTGCCAGCAGCCAACAGGGGGCGCTTATCTACGAGCAGTACTTC.

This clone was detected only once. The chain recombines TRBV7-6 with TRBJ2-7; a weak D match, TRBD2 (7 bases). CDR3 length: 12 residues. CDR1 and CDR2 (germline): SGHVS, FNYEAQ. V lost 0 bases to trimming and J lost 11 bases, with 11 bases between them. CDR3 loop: CASSLAGGRKYF. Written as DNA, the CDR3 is TGTGCCAGCAGCTTAGCGGGGGGGCGTAAGTACTTC.

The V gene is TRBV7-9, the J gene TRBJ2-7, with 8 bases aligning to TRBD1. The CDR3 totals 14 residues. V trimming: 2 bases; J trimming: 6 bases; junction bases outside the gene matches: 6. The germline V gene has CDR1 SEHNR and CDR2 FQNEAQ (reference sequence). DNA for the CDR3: TGTGCCAGCAGCTTAAGCCAGGGGGCCTCCGAGCAGTACTTC. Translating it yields CASSLSQGASEQYF.

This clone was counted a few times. The CDR3 sequence: CASSIDQGSGANVLTF. In DNA form, the CDR3 reads TGTGCCAGTAGTATAGATCAAGGCTCTGGGGCCAACGTCCTGACTTTC. This rearrangement joins TRBV19 to TRBJ2-6; no clear D. The germline V gene encodes CDR1 LNHDA and CDR2 SQIVND (reference sequence). The CDR3 length is 16 residues. The germline V and J ends were trimmed by 0 bases and 0 bases, with 6 bases remaining between them.

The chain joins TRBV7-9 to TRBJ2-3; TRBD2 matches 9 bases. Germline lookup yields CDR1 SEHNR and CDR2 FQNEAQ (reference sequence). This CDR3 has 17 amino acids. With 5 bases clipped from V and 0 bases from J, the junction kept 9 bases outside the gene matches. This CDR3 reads CASSPTLTSGSTDTQYF. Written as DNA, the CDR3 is TGTGCCAGCAGCCCGACCCTGACTAGCGGAAGCACAGATACGCAGTATTTT.

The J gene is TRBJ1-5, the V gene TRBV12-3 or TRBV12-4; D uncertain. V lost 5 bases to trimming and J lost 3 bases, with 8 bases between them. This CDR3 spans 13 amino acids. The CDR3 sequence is CASSHGFNQPQHF. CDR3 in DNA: TGTGCCAGCAGTCATGGGTTCAATCAGCCCCAGCATTTT.

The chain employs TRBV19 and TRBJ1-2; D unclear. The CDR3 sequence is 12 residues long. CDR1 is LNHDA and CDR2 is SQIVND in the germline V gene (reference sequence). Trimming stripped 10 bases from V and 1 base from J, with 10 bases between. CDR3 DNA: TGTGCCACCAAACGGATTAACTATGGCTACACCTTC. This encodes CATKRINYGYTF. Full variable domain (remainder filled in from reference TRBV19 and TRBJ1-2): DGGITQSPKYLFRKEGQNVTLSCEQNLNHDAMYWYRQDPGQGLRLIYYSQIVNDFQKGDIAEGYSVSREKKESFPLTVTSAQKNPTAFYLCATKRINYGYTFGSGTRLTVV.